This T cell receptor beta chain appears in the sequencing data of a study of blood T cell repertoires in COVID-19. Enrolled through a virtual design, the participants were between roughly 18 and 100 years of age and came from 24 US areas. Participant reports of clinical history set cohort assignment. Resolution of symptoms, clearance, or two negative PCRs was present in recovered Cohort 3 donors. As originally analysed: Reference gene primer amplification gave nucleated cell count estimates. Some clones are missing from TCRdb's copy, which holds only in-frame ones; the method was immunoSEQ multiplex PCR. The V and J calls and clone size were taken over from that table, and D and trimming were inferred from the DNA. In the table there are 95,000 to 150,000 clones, around 84% of which are singletons. The specimen was PBMCs or T cells enriched from blood (not recorded which). This clonotype was sampled from a woman aged 25-40 years who had recovered from COVID-19.

CDR3 protein: CASRTIAGASYEQYF. The CDR3, as DNA: TGTGCCAGCAGAACCATAGCGGGAGCCTCCTACGAGCAGTACTTC. This chain links TRBV27 with TRBJ2-7, with TRBD2 matching 9 bases. The V segment lost 6 bases and the J segment 0 bases; nucleotides outside the gene matches: 6. Germline CDR1 reads MNHEY; CDR2 reads SMNVEV (reference sequence). The CDR3 is 15 residues long.